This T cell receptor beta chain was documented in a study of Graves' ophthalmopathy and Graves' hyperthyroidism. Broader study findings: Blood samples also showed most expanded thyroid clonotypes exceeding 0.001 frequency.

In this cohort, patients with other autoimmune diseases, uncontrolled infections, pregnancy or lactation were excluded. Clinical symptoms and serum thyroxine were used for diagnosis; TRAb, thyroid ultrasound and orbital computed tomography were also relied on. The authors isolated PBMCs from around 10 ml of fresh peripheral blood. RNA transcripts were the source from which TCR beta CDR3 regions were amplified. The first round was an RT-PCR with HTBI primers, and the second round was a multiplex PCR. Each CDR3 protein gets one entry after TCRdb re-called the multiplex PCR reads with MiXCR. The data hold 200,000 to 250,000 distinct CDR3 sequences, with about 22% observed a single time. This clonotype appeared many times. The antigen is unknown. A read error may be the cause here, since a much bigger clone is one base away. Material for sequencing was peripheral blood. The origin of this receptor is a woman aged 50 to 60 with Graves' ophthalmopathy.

CDR3 DNA sequence: TGTGCCAGTAGAAAAGAGGGAGCCAGTTATAATTCACTCCTCCACTTT. Amino acid sequence: CASRKEGASYNSLLHF. The chain couples TRBV19 to TRBJ1-6; D unresolved. CDR3 length: 16 amino acids. Looked up from germline, CDR1 is LNHDA and CDR2 is SQIVND (reference sequence).